A single sample is the source of the 19 T cell receptor beta chains below, sequenced in a study of chemoradiotherapy in HPV16-positive cancers. Libraries were prepared by immunoSEQ multiplex PCR; TCRdb keeps only in-frame clonotypes and omits some of them. The table shows 2,000 to 3,000 clones, with roughly 79% occurring only once. Sample: tumor tissue, taken from a patient who underwent chemoradiotherapy. These receptors originate from a human donor with HPV-associated anogenital cancer.

This clone has only a few counts. The chain is built from TRBV7-3 and TRBJ2-1; the match to TRBD2 covers 9 bases. The CDR3 totals 15 residues. Germline trimming cut 5 bases from V and 3 bases from J; bases unmatched to any gene: 5. The V gene's germline CDR1 is SGHTA and CDR2 FQGTGA. CDR3 protein: CASSIGTSNYNEQFF. For the CDR3, the DNA is TGTGCCAGCAGCATTGGGACTAGCAACTACAATGAGCAGTTCTTC.

This clone was detected once. The chain uses TRBV9 and TRBJ2-3; 8 bases map to TRBD1. There are 15 residues in the CDR3. The junction had 5 bases not matched to a gene; V was cut back by 0 bases and J by 5 bases. The V gene's germline CDR1 is SGDLS and CDR2 YYNGEE. This chain's CDR3 is CASSVAGQGVDTQYF. CDR3 bases: TGTGCCAGCAGCGTAGCTGGACAGGGTGTAGATACGCAGTATTTT.

V gene TRBV7-9 combines with J gene TRBJ2-7; the match to TRBD1 covers 10 bases. The germline CDR1 and CDR2 sequences are SEHNR and FQNEAQ (reference sequence). V gave up 1 base and J gave up 6 bases; unmatched junction bases: 3. CDR3 length equals 14 residues. The CDR3 loop is CASSLVGTGAEQYF. In DNA, the CDR3 is TGTGCCAGCAGCTTAGTCGGGACAGGGGCCGAGCAGTACTTC.

The rearrangement joins TRBV5-1 to TRBJ2-7; D is perhaps TRBD2 (7 bases). The germline V gene has CDR1 SGHRS and CDR2 YFSETQ. The CDR3 spans 18 residues. V was trimmed by 3 bases and J by 0 bases, leaving 22 bases between them. CDR3 coding DNA: TGCGCCAGCAGCTCGAGGGGGGGGCCCACCGTGCTCTCCTACGAGCAGTACTTC. As protein: CASSSRGGPTVLSYEQYF.

This clone was detected only a few times. This chain links TRBV27 with TRBJ2-4; 7 bases fit TRBD1. Trimming cost V 8 bases and J 8 bases; bases outside gene matches: 9. Germline values: CDR1 MNHEY, CDR2 SMNVEV (reference sequence). The CDR3 length is 13 residues. In DNA form, the CDR3 reads TGTGCCAGCCTAAGACAGGGAGAAGACATTCAGTACTTC. Amino acids: CASLRQGEDIQYF.

The chain recombines TRBV9 with TRBJ1-2; the D gene is possibly TRBD1 (5 bases). The germline gives CDR1 SGDLS, CDR2 YYNGEE. The CDR3 loop spans 13 amino acids. The ends were cut back, 3 bases at V and 3 bases at J, with 9 bases in the middle. The chain's CDR3 is CASSDSGHYGYTF. The CDR3 DNA is TGTGCCAGCAGCGACTCGGGGCACTATGGCTACACCTTC.

This chain uses TRBV30 with TRBJ1-1; the D gene is possibly TRBD1 (5 bases). Germline loops: CDR1 GTSNPN, CDR2 SVGIG (reference sequence). This CDR3 has 12 residues. Trimming took off 4 bases at V and 3 bases at J, with 9 bases between the two ends. CDR3 DNA sequence: TGTGCCTGGACTCTAGGGGACACTGAAGCTTTCTTT. This codes for CAWTLGDTEAFF.

The rearrangement links TRBV6-5 to TRBJ1-1; D may be TRBD1 (6 bases). V was shortened by 7 bases and J by 3 bases, with 15 bases between the two germline ends. Germline CDR1 MNHEY, CDR2 SVGAGI. There are 14 residues in the CDR3. This chain's CDR3 is CASKDRMIHTEAFF. The CDR3 bases are TGTGCCAGCAAGGACAGAATGATACACACTGAAGCTTTCTTT.

The chain uses TRBV5-5 and TRBJ1-6; D is ambiguous. Germline CDR1 reads SGHKS; CDR2 reads YYEKEE (reference sequence). This CDR3 has 15 amino acids. Trimming took off 4 bases at V and 9 bases at J, with 17 bases between the two ends. CDR3 sequence: CASSLSRAGGSPLHF. CDR3 DNA: TGTGCCAGCAGCCTATCGAGGGCAGGAGGTTCACCCCTCCACTTT. The full variable domain, rest sourced from reference TRBV5-5 and TRBJ1-6, is DAGVTQSPTHLIKTRGQQVTLRCSPISGHKSVSWYQQVLGQGPQFIFQYYEKEERGRGNFPDRFSARQFPNYSSELNVNALLLGDSALYLCASSLSRAGGSPLHFGNGTRLTVT.

The V gene is TRBV27, the J gene TRBJ2-7; a weak D match, TRBD1 (7 bases). CDR3 size: 13 residues. Trimming stripped 6 bases from V and 3 bases from J, with 12 bases between. Germline lookup yields CDR1 MNHEY and CDR2 SMNVEV (reference sequence). The CDR3 sequence is CASRRDSFYEQYF. CDR3 sequence (DNA): TGTGCCAGCAGGCGGGACAGTTTCTACGAGCAGTACTTC.

This clone was counted once. The chain carries TRBV6-1 and TRBJ2-5; D may be TRBD1 (6 bases). The end of the DNA is better explained by TRBJ2-7, so the J call may be wrong. Germline V gene sequence: CDR1 MNHNS, CDR2 SASEGT. CDR3 size: 15 residues. The CDR3 nucleotides read TGTGCCAGCAGTGGCAGGCAGGACAGCTCCTACGAGCAGTACTTC. Its protein product is CASSGRQDSSYEQYF.

This rearrangement joins TRBV15 to TRBJ1-4; D is perhaps TRBD1 (6 bases). The CDR3 sequence is 15 residues long. V dropped 1 base and J dropped 5 bases, with 11 bases sitting between them. Germline V gives CDR1 LNHNV, CDR2 YYDKDF (reference sequence). The CDR3 DNA is TGTGCCACCAGCAGAGGGGGGGCGGAGAATGAAAAACTGTTTTTT. Translated: CATSRGGAENEKLFF.

V usage is TRBV6-1 and J usage is TRBJ2-3; TRBD2 matches 14 bases. Trimming removed 4 bases from V and 5 bases from J; junction bases left unmatched: 2. The CDR3 runs 15 residues. Germline assignment: CDR1 MNHNS and CDR2 SASEGT. For the CDR3, the DNA is TGTGCCAGCAGTGCGACTAGCGGGGGGGTAGATACGCAGTATTTT. Amino acids: CASSATSGGVDTQYF.

The chain couples TRBV29-1 to TRBJ1-1; D uncertain. Germline V CDR1 and CDR2: SQVTM, ANQGSEA. CDR3 size: 10 residues. Trimming left V 7 bases short and J 4 bases short, with 7 bases between. Written as DNA, the CDR3 is TGCAGCGCTACGAGCACTGAAGCTTTCTTT. Its translation: CSATSTEAFF.

The rearrangement links TRBV5-6 to TRBJ1-5, with D possibly matching TRBD1 (5 bases). The V end was cut by 4 bases, the J end by 1 base, with 12 bases between. This CDR3 has 15 residues. Germline V gene lookup returns CDR1 SGHDT and CDR2 YYEEEE. The CDR3 sequence is CASSLGPLSNQPQHF. The CDR3 coding sequence is TGTGCCAGCAGCCTGGGACCTTTAAGCAATCAGCCCCAGCATTTT.

The chain is built from TRBV10-1 and TRBJ2-7; 10 bases line up with TRBD1. The CDR3 sequence is 12 residues long. The ends lost 6 bases at V and 6 bases at J; junction bases unmatched: 2. Germline CDR1 WNHNN, CDR2 SYGVQD (reference sequence). This CDR3 is CASSGQGGEQYF. In DNA, the CDR3 is TGCGCCAGCAGCGGACAGGGGGGCGAGCAGTACTTC.

This clone was detected only once. The genes are TRBV30 and TRBJ2-3; 8 bases are shared with TRBD2. CDR3 size: 16 residues. CDR1 GTSNPN and CDR2 SVGIG come from the germline V gene (reference sequence). Trimming took 0 bases from V and 4 from J; bases not matched to a gene: 9. The CDR3 bases are TGTGCCTGGAGTGTACAACGGGGGGGACGGGCAGATACGCAGTATTTT. It encodes CAWSVQRGGRADTQYF.

The sample holds a few counts of this clone. The chain combines TRBV30 with TRBJ2-5; D is undetermined. The CDR3 length is 11 residues. CDR1 and CDR2 from the germline V gene are GTSNPN and SVGIG (reference sequence). V lost 1 base, J lost 7 bases, and 7 bases lay in between. This CDR3 is CAWSGSRTQYF. The DNA of the CDR3 is TGTGCCTGGAGTGGTTCGAGGACCCAGTACTTC.

This chain links TRBV7-9 with TRBJ1-4, with a tentative D call TRBD1 (5 bases). CDR3 length: 14 amino acids. V was shortened by 5 bases and J by 8 bases, with 15 bases between the two germline ends. CDR1 SEHNR and CDR2 FQNEAQ come from the germline V gene (reference sequence). The CDR3: CASSQRVEGEKLFF. CDR3 DNA sequence: TGTGCCAGCAGCCAGAGAGTAGAGGGGGAAAAACTGTTTTTT.